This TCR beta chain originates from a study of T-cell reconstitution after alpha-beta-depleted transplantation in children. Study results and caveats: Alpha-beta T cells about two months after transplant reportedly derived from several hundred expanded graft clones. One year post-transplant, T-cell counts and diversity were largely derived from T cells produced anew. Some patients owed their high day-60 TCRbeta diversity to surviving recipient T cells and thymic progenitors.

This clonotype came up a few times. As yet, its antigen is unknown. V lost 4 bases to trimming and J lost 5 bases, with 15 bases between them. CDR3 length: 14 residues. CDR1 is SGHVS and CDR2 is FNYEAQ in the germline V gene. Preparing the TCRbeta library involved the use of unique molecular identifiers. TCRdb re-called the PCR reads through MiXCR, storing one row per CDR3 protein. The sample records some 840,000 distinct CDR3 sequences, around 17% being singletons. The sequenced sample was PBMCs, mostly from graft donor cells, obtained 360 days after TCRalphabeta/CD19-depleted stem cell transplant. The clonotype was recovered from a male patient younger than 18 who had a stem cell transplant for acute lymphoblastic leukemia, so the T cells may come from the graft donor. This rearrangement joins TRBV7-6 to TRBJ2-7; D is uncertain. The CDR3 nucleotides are TGTGCCAGCAGCTCAGAACCCGCTGGGGACGAGCAGTACTTC. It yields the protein CASSSEPAGDEQYF.